The entry that follows covers one T cell receptor beta chain sequence. Antigen unknown. The data originate from a study of identical twins. Whole-study findings and limits: Less excess twin sharing appeared in beta out-of-frame sequences. In monozygotic twins, models underestimated the sharing of out-of-frame TCR alpha. Invariant MAIT and iNKT cells may have partly biased zero-insertion analyses.

Germline lookup yields CDR1 SEHNR and CDR2 FQNEAQ (reference sequence). The CDR3 covers 15 residues. V trimming: 5 bases; J trimming: 5 bases; junction bases outside the gene matches: 8. TCRdb ran MiXCR on the 5' RACE reads and lists one entry per CDR3 protein. The profile shows about 700,000 distinct CDR3 sequences, less than 10% of them singletons. Another study also made use of these data, one on yellow fever vaccine responses in identical twins.

The V gene is TRBV7-9, the J gene TRBJ1-5; 8 positions match TRBD1. The sequencing input was PBMCs. The receptor comes from a young woman in good health. The CDR3 here is CASSDTRGRDQPQHF. Written as DNA, the CDR3 is TGTGCCAGCAGCGACACCAGGGGGCGGGATCAGCCCCAGCATTTT.